This TCR beta chain was recovered during a study of blood T cell repertoires in COVID-19. Study context: The cDNA or gDNA used as material had been derived from T cells, B-cell-depleted T cells, or PBMCs.

Measured with immunoSEQ multiplex PCR; TCRdb has only the in-frame clones, and not every one. The top ten hold approximately 0.92% of the sample, which has hundreds of thousands of clones, around 90% seen once. Seattle's cohort entered during active infection and was followed longitudinally. In this sample, this clone turned up a few times. After removal of 4 bases from V and 4 bases from J, the junction contained 6 bases not matched to a gene. The germline V gene encodes CDR1 SGHNT and CDR2 YYREEE (reference sequence). This CDR3 has 14 amino acids. The sequence was collected from a man aged 18 to 29 with COVID-19, enrolled during active disease. The sample consisted of peripheral blood. The V call is TRBV5-4, the J call TRBJ2-5; TRBD1 matches at 8 bases. The CDR3 DNA is TGTGCCAGCAGCGCGGGACAGGAAATAGAGACCCAGTACTTC. Encoded protein: CASSAGQEIETQYF.